Shown below are 27 T cell receptor beta chains from a single sample sequenced in a study of cytomegalovirus exposure and HLA in healthy donors. 13 Jbeta primers and 60 Vbeta primers were used for the PCR. Clones were sequenced by immunoSEQ multiplex PCR, and TCRdb holds only the in-frame ones, with some missing. The sample holds over 60,000 clones, 60% to 85% seen once. Sequenced: PBMCs. These receptors came from a man between 18 and 29 years old in good health and CMV-seronegative.

V is TRBV6-5 and J is TRBJ2-1; 7 bases fit TRBD1. V was pared by 2 bases and J by 7 bases, with 5 bases of the junction left unmatched. Germline lookup yields CDR1 MNHEY and CDR2 SVGAGI. CDR3 length equals 14 residues. The DNA for the CDR3 is TGTGCCAGCAGTTACAGGGGGCTCGCTAATGAGCAGTTCTTC. It specifies CASSYRGLANEQFF.

The chain combines TRBV18 with TRBJ1-3, with D perhaps TRBD1 (5 bases). Germline V gene lookup returns CDR1 KGHSH and CDR2 LQKENI. The CDR3 loop spans 17 amino acids. V lost 3 bases to trimming and J lost 0 bases, with 15 bases between them. The CDR3 region is CASSPLLLTDSGNTIYF. The CDR3 bases are TGTGCCAGCTCACCCTTACTTTTGACAGACTCTGGAAACACCATATATTTT. Supplemented by reference TRBV18 and TRBJ1-3, the full variable domain reads NAGVMQNPRHLVRRRGQEARLRCSPMKGHSHVYWYRQLPEEGLKFMVYLQKENIIDESGMPKERFSAEFPKEGPSILRIQQVVRGDSAAYFCASSPLLLTDSGNTIYFGEGSWLTVV.

V usage is TRBV18 and J usage is TRBJ2-4; possibly TRBD2 for D (5 bases). From germline, CDR1 is KGHSH and CDR2 LQKENI. The germline V and J ends were trimmed by 2 bases and 8 bases, with 10 bases remaining between them. The CDR3 has 13 amino acids. The CDR3, as DNA: TGTGCCAGCTCACCAGCGGGTACGGACATTCAGTACTTC. Translated, it gives CASSPAGTDIQYF. Drawing the rest from reference TRBV18 and TRBJ2-4, the complete variable domain is NAGVMQNPRHLVRRRGQEARLRCSPMKGHSHVYWYRQLPEEGLKFMVYLQKENIIDESGMPKERFSAEFPKEGPSILRIQQVVRGDSAAYFCASSPAGTDIQYFGAGTRLSVL.

The V call is TRBV6-5, the J call TRBJ1-1, with D perhaps matching TRBD1 (5 bases). With 2 bases removed from V and 5 bases from J, the gap between germline ends came to 12 bases. Germline CDR1 is MNHEY and CDR2 is SVGAGI. The CDR3 loop spans 14 amino acids. The CDR3 DNA sequence: TGTGCCAGCAGTTACCGGCAGGGATCGACTGAAGCTTTCTTT. Residues: CASSYRQGSTEAFF.

The V and J genes are TRBV2 and TRBJ1-2, with 8 bases matching TRBD1. Germline trimming cut 8 bases from V and 0 bases from J; bases unmatched to any gene: 8. The CDR3 is 15 residues long. Germline V gives CDR1 SNHLY, CDR2 FYNNEI. The CDR3 is CASYRGDPANYGYTF. CDR3 DNA: TGTGCCAGCTACAGGGGGGACCCAGCTAACTATGGCTACACCTTC.

The chain joins TRBV5-4 to TRBJ2-7, with unresolved D. Trimming removed 4 bases from V and 3 bases from J, with 8 bases in between. This CDR3 comprises 12 residues. The V gene's germline CDR1 is SGHNT and CDR2 YYREEE (reference sequence). For the CDR3, the DNA is TGTGCCAGCAGCCGAGACCACTACGAGCAGTACGTC. The encoded protein is CASSRDHYEQYV.

The V and J genes are TRBV30 and TRBJ1-6; D ambiguous. The germline V and J ends were trimmed by 5 bases and 16 bases, with 9 bases remaining between them. CDR3 length: 9 residues. CDR1 and CDR2 from the germline V gene are GTSNPN and SVGIG (reference sequence). The CDR3 DNA follows: TGTGCCTGGGGCCCGGGGCTCCACTTT. It specifies CAWGPGLHF.

A note on this clone: The sample holds other DNA sequences that translate to the same CDR3. V is TRBV7-3 and J is TRBJ2-1, with 9 nucleotides matching TRBD2. The germline V gene has CDR1 SGHTA and CDR2 FQGTGA. The ends lost 5 bases at V and 0 bases at J; junction bases unmatched: 5. The CDR3 extends over 16 amino acids. In DNA form, the CDR3 reads TGTGCCAGCAGCCCGCTAGCGGGGAGCTCCTACAATGAGCAGTTCTTC. Its protein is CASSPLAGSSYNEQFF.

This chain joins TRBV5-6 and TRBJ1-1; D not resolved. The germline CDR1 and CDR2 sequences are SGHDT and YYEEEE. The V end was cut by 4 bases, the J end by 3 bases, with 13 bases between. This CDR3 has 14 amino acids. The CDR3 nucleotides are TGTGCCAGCAGCGGGCGGGTCGGCTACACTGAAGCTTTCTTT. This encodes CASSGRVGYTEAFF.

This clone has a single count. V gene TRBV9 combines with J gene TRBJ2-1; weak D call: TRBD1 (6 bases). CDR1 SGDLS and CDR2 YYNGEE come from the germline V gene. V lost 0 bases to trimming and J lost 5 bases, with 15 bases between them. This CDR3 spans 16 amino acids. CDR3 sequence reads: CASSVALGAINNEQFF. The DNA for the CDR3 is TGTGCCAGCAGCGTAGCTCTGGGGGCAATAAACAATGAGCAGTTCTTC.

The V gene is TRBV9, the J gene TRBJ2-7; D is ambiguous. CDR3 size: 14 residues. Germline V gives CDR1 SGDLS, CDR2 YYNGEE. Trimming cost V 2 bases and J 5 bases, with 14 bases left between them. CDR3 in DNA: TGTGCCAGCAGCGTTTGGCATAGTGCGGACGAGCAGTACTTC. This encodes CASSVWHSADEQYF.

On this clone: The junction shows a germline mismatch at one end, possibly a read error. This chain connects TRBV7-8 to TRBJ1-2; D not resolved. Per germline, CDR1 SGHVS and CDR2 FQNEAQ. The CDR3 runs to 16 residues. The DNA for the CDR3 is TGTGCCAGCAGCTTAGCGCGGAGGATCACCAACTATGGCTACCCCTTC. It specifies CASSLARRITNYGYPF.

This chain links TRBV27 with TRBJ2-1, with 9 bases lining up with TRBD2. Germline CDR1 reads MNHEY; CDR2 reads SMNVEV (reference sequence). The length of the CDR3 is 14 residues. Trimming at V came to 5 bases and at J to 6 bases, leaving 5 bases not matched to a gene. The CDR3 DNA reads as TGTGCCAGCAGTCCGGGACTAGCCGTCAATGAGCAGTTCTTC. It specifies CASSPGLAVNEQFF.

The V and J genes are TRBV5-6 and TRBJ2-7; D is unclear. Germline-derived CDR1 and CDR2 are SGHDT and YYEEEE. The length of the CDR3 is 14 residues. Trimming took off 1 base at V and 0 bases at J, with 8 bases between the two ends. CDR3 bases: TGTGCCAGCAGCTTGTTGCCAGGCTCCTACGAGCAGTACTTC. As protein: CASSLLPGSYEQYF.

The chain recombines TRBV4-1 with TRBJ1-1; no clear D gene. V lost 0 bases, J lost 1 base, and 15 bases lay in between. This CDR3 contains 17 residues. Germline assignment: CDR1 MGHRA and CDR2 YSYEKL. The CDR3 DNA sequence: TGCGCCAGCAGCCAAGACGAATACATGGGAGCGAACACTGAAGCTTTCTTT. Translation gives CASSQDEYMGANTEAFF.

This clone has just a few counts. This rearrangement joins TRBV4-2 to TRBJ1-1, with a possible D match to TRBD1 (5 bases). CDR1 is LGHNA, CDR2 YNFKEQ, per germline. The ends were cut back, 7 bases at V and 1 base at J, with 10 bases in the middle. CDR3 size: 13 residues. The CDR3: CASTQGSNTEAFF. The CDR3 region has the DNA TGTGCCAGCACCCAGGGCTCGAACACTGAAGCTTTCTTT.

The chain combines TRBV7-9 with TRBJ2-7; 9 nucleotides agree with TRBD1. The CDR3 is 15 amino acids. V shed 6 bases, J shed 4 bases, and the junction held 10 bases outside the gene matches. Germline assignment: CDR1 SEHNR and CDR2 FQNEAQ (reference sequence). The CDR3 DNA reads as TGTGCCAGCAGTCCTCAACAGGGGGCGCGTTACGAGCAGTACTTC. Translation gives CASSPQQGARYEQYF.

The rearrangement joins TRBV21-1 to TRBJ2-7; the table calls TRBD1, which could not be checked here. TRBV21-1 is given as a pseudogene. The CDR3 has 14 amino acids. CDR3 amino acids: CASSNRGQSYEQYF. The CDR3 DNA is TGTGCCAGCAGCAACAGGGGCCAATCCTACGAGCAGTACTTC.

Of note for this clone: The conserved final phenylalanine or tryptophan is absent from the CDR3, which likely points to a read error. This chain uses TRBV7-2 with TRBJ2-3; TRBD1 matches at 7 bases. Germline V gene sequence: CDR1 SGHTA, CDR2 FQGNSA. V shed 4 bases, J shed 5 bases, and the junction held 6 bases outside the gene matches. This CDR3 is built from 14 residues. The CDR3 reads CASSYDRVRDTQYL. The CDR3 DNA reads as TGTGCCAGCAGCTATGACAGGGTACGAGATACGCAGTATCTT.

The chain joins TRBV13 to TRBJ1-2; D may be TRBD1 (5 bases). The length of the CDR3 is 15 residues. V was shortened by 3 bases and J by 0 bases, with 11 bases between the two germline ends. Germline V gives CDR1 PRHDT, CDR2 FYEKMQ (reference sequence). The CDR3 DNA reads as TGTGCCAGCAGCTTCCAGACAGCCTCTAACTATGGCTACACCTTC. This gives the protein CASSFQTASNYGYTF.

The V call is TRBV12-5, the J call TRBJ1-2; perhaps TRBD1 as D (6 bases). Trimming shortened V by 0 bases and J by 5 bases, and 19 bases separated the two germline ends. CDR3 length: 17 amino acids. CDR1 and CDR2 (germline): LGHNT, FRNRAP. Here the CDR3 DNA reads TGTGCTAGTGGTTTGGTAAGGGGGACCGCGCCTATTTATGGCTACACCTTC. It encodes CASGLVRGTAPIYGYTF.

There are a few counts of this clone. The chain combines TRBV7-3 with TRBJ1-2; D ambiguous. Germline assignment: CDR1 SGHTA and CDR2 FQGTGA. V lost 3 bases to trimming and J lost 3 bases, with 11 bases between them. This CDR3 contains 14 residues. This CDR3 is CASSLADKDYGYTF. In DNA, the CDR3 is TGTGCCAGCAGCTTGGCAGACAAGGACTATGGCTACACCTTC.

The gene calls are TRBV9 and TRBJ2-6; D unresolved. Trimming shortened V by 0 bases and J by 0 bases, and 4 bases separated the two germline ends. The CDR3 contains 15 residues. Germline V lookup: CDR1 SGDLS, CDR2 YYNGEE. CDR3 sequence reads: CASSVGPSGANVLTF. The CDR3 coding sequence is TGTGCCAGCAGCGTAGGGCCCTCTGGGGCCAACGTCCTGACTTTC.

The chain carries TRBV9 and TRBJ2-3; D remains unclear. CDR3 length equals 15 residues. Trimming took off 6 bases at V and 0 bases at J, with 14 bases between the two ends. Germline CDR1 SGDLS, CDR2 YYNGEE. The CDR3 loop is CASTPEAYSTDTQYF. CDR3 DNA: TGTGCCAGCACTCCCGAGGCCTACAGCACAGATACGCAGTATTTT.

The rearrangement uses TRBV7-2 and TRBJ1-6, with 9 positions matching TRBD1. The CDR3 covers 16 residues. CDR1 is SGHTA, CDR2 FQGNSA, per germline. With 5 bases clipped from V and 12 bases from J, the junction kept 14 bases outside the gene matches. The DNA of the CDR3 is TGTGCCAGCAGCCCTTCCCCAGCGGGACAGGGCTTACCCCTCCACTTT. It specifies CASSPSPAGQGLPLHF.

The DNA for the CDR3 is TGTGCCAGCAGTTCAACCGGTGGGAGTACCGGCTTGGGGCCCCAGCATTTT. Protein: CASSSTGGSTGLGPQHF. This chain joins TRBV27 and TRBJ1-5; D is unresolved. Germline V gives CDR1 MNHEY, CDR2 SMNVEV (reference sequence). V was pared by 4 bases and J by 9 bases, with 25 bases between. This CDR3 has 17 amino acids.

CDR3 sequence: CASSLGLNSNQPQHF. The CDR3 bases are TGTGCCAGCAGTTTAGGACTCAATAGCAATCAGCCCCAGCATTTT. The chain employs TRBV6-5 and TRBJ1-5; no clear D. V shed 4 bases and J shed 0 bases, with 10 bases lying between them. The CDR3 sequence is 15 residues long. Germline V gives CDR1 MNHEY, CDR2 SVGAGI.